This T cell receptor beta chain was captured in a study of T-cell reconstitution after alpha-beta-depleted transplantation in children. Library preparation (for TCRbeta) was performed with unique molecular identifiers. TCRdb reprocessed the PCR reads with MiXCR, giving one entry per CDR3 protein. Of about 360,000 distinct CDR3 sequences in the sample, roughly 13% were seen once. There are 17 residues in the CDR3. The V gene end was trimmed by 4 bases and the J gene end by 0 bases; junction bases not matched to a gene: 7. Germline CDR1 SQVTM, CDR2 ANQGSEA. This clonotype was counted only a few times. The chain has TRBV29-1 and TRBJ2-1; 12 nucleotides match TRBD2. This material consisted of PBMCs, taken from the stem cell graft. This clonotype originated in a human donor who donated a stem cell graft to a child with Fanconi anemia. The CDR3 coding sequence is TGCAGCGTTGCAACTAGCGGGGGGCCGAGCTCCTACAATGAGCAGTTCTTC. Translation: CSVATSGGPSSYNEQFF.